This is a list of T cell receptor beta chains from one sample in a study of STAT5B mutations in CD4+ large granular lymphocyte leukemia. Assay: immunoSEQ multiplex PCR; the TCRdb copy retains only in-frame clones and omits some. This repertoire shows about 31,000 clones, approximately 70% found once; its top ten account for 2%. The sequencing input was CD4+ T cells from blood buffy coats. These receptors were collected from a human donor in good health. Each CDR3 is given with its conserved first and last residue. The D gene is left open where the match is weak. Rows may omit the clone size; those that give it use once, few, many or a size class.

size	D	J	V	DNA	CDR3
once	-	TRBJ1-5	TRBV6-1	TGTGCCACTACCTTGACCCTCCTTACAATGCAGCCCCAGCATTTT	CATTLTLLTMQPQHF
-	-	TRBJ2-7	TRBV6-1	TGTGCCAGCAGTCGATCGGACGGGAGCTCCTACGAGCAGTACTTC	CASSRSDGSSYEQYF
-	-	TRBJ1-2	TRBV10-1	TGCGCCAGCAGTCAAGGTCTTAGCTATGGCTACACCTTC	CASSQGLSYGYTF
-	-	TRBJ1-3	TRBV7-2	TGTGCCAGCAGCTTTAGTGGCGGGGGTTCCTCTGGAAACACCATATATTTT	CASSFSGGGSSGNTIYF
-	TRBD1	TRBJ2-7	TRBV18	TGTGCCAGCTCACCCCCTCGGGACAGGGGTACGGAGCAGTACTTC	CASSPPRDRGTEQYF
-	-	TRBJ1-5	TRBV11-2	TGTGCCAGCAGCTTAGTAGGTCAGCACAATCAGCCCCAGCATTTT	CASSLVGQHNQPQHF
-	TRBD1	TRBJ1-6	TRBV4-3	TGCGCCAGCAGCCAAGCGGGACAGGCACCCCTCCACTTT	CASSQAGQAPLHF
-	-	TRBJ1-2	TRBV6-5	TGTGCCAGCGCCCGGGCGGATGGCTACACCTTC	CASARADGYTF
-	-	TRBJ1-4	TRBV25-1	TGTGCCAGCAGTGACCCTGTTGCCCCTAGTGAAAAACTGTTTTTT	CASSDPVAPSEKLFF
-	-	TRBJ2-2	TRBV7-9	TGTGCCAGCAGGGAAAGAGGAACGAACACCGGGGAGCTGTTTTTT	CASRERGTNTGELFF
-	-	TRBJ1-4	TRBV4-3	TGCGCCAGCAGCCGCGACGGGGGGGTTGAAGAAAAACTGTTTTTT	CASSRDGGVEEKLFF
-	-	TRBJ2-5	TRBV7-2	TGTGCCAGCAGCTTCGTAGCGGACCAAGAGACCCAGTACTTC	CASSFVADQETQYF
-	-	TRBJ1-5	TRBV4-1	TGCGCCAGCAGCCAACTTCCTATCGGGCCCCAGCATTTT	CASSQLPIGPQHF
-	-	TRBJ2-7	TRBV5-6	TGTGCCAGCAGCTTGACAGGACCCTACGAGCAGTACTTC	CASSLTGPYEQYF
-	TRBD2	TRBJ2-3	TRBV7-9	TGTGCCAGCAGCTTAGTTTACGTGGGAGGGAGCACAGATACGCAGTATTTT	CASSLVYVGGSTDTQYF
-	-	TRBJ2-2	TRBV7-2	TGTGCCAGCAGCTTCGACAGTTCAATCACCGGGGAGCTGTTTTTT	CASSFDSSITGELFF
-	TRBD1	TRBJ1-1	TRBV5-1	TGCGCCAGCAGCTTGGAGGGGGCAGGGAACACTGAAGCTTTCTTT	CASSLEGAGNTEAFF
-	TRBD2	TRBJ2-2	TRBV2	TGTGCCAGCAAGCGGGGCATCGGGGAGCTGTTTTTT	CASKRGIGELFF
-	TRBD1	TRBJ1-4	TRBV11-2	TGTGCCAGCAGCATAGGGACAGCTAATGAAAAACTGTTTTTT	CASSIGTANEKLFF
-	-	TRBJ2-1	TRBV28	TGTGCCAGCACCCCGGCCTCCCGAGGCGGTGAGCAGTTCTTC	CASTPASRGGEQFF
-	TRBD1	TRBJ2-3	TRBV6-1	TGTGCCAGCAGTGAAGGGACAGGGATGGGCATAGGTACGCAGTATTTT	CASSEGTGMGIGTQYF
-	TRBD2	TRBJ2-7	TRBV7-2	TGTGCCAGCACCGGGGGGTCCTCCTACGAGCAGTACTTC	CASTGGSSYEQYF
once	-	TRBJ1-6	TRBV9	TGTGCCAGCAGCGCGAGGAGCTCCTATAATTCACCCCTCCACTTT	CASSARSSYNSPLHF
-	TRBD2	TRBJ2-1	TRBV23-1	TGCGCCAGCAGCCTCCGGGGGGAGTTAAATGAGCAGTTCTTC	CASSLRGELNEQFF
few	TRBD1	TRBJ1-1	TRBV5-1	TGCGCCAGCAGCGTGGGGACAGGGCCAGCTTTCTTT	CASSVGTGPAFF
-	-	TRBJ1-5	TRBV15	TGTGCCACCAGCAGCTCAAATCAGCCCCAGCATTTT	CATSSSNQPQHF
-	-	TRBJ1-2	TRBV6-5	TGTGCCAGCATGGGAGGGCTTGGCTACACCTTC	CASMGGLGYTF
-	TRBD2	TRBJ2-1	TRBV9	TGTGCCAGCAGCGTAGAACTAGCGGGACTCAATGAGCAGTTCTTC	CASSVELAGLNEQFF
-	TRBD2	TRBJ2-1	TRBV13	TGTGCCAGCAGCCGCGAGAGCGGGGGCTCCTACAATGAGCAGTTCTTC	CASSRESGGSYNEQFF
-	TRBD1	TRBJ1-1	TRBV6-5	TGTGCCAGCAGGCGATCGACAGGGGGTGAAGCTTTCTTT	CASRRSTGGEAFF
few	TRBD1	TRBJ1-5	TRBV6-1	TGTGCCAGCAGTGACGAAGGACAGGGGATTCTTAGCAATCAGCCCCAGCATTTT	CASSDEGQGILSNQPQHF
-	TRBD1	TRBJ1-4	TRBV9	TGTGCCAGCAGCTCACGGACAGGGGAAAATGAAAAACTGTTTTTT	CASSSRTGENEKLFF
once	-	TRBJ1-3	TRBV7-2	TGTGCCAGCAGCTTGGGGGTTGGAAACACCATATATTTT	CASSLGVGNTIYF
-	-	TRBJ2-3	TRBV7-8	TGTGCCAGCAGCGTAGCTGAGAGGCTAGCCTCGCAGTATTTT	CASSVAERLASQYF
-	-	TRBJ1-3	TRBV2	TGTGCCAGCAGTGGTTCAGGGGCCACCATATATTTT	CASSGSGATIYF
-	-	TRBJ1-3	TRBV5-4	TGTGCCAGCAGCTTCGGACTGCGTATCTCTGGAAACACCATATATTTT	CASSFGLRISGNTIYF
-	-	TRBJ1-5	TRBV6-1	TGTGCCAGCAGTGCGCAGGGATCCGGGTATCAGCCCCAGCATTTT	CASSAQGSGYQPQHF
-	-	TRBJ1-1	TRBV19	TGTGCCAGTAGTGCCAACAGGGAAACTGAAGCTTTCTTT	CASSANRETEAFF
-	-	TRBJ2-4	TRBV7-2	TGTGCCAGCAGCTTATCGGGGCTAGCAGACCATAAAAACATTCAGTACTTC	CASSLSGLADHKNIQYF
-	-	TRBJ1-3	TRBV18	TGTGCCAGCTCACCCCCAGGACTGAGCTCTGGAAACACCATATATTTT	CASSPPGLSSGNTIYF
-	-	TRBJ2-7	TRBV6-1	TGTGCCAGCAGTGAATGGCCCCGACAGCCGGGCCAGCAGTACTTC	CASSEWPRQPGQQYF
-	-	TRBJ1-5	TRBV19	TGTGCCAGTTCTGTTCAGCCGGATCAGCCCCAGCATTTT	CASSVQPDQPQHF
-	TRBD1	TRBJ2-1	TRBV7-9	TGTGCCAGCAGCTTGGGGACAGGTTTTATCGATGAGCAGTTCTTC	CASSLGTGFIDEQFF
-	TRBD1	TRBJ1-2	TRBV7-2	TGTGCCAGCAGCTTAGGACAGGGACCCTATGGCTACACCTTC	CASSLGQGPYGYTF
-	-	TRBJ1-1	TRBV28	TGTGCCAGCACCCACCGGGGGGGGAACACTGAAGCTTTCTTT	CASTHRGGNTEAFF
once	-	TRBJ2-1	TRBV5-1	TGCGCCAGCAGAAACTACCGGGAACAGTCGTTCTTC	CASRNYREQSFF
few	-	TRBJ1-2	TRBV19	TGTGCCAGTGGTCAACAATTAAACTATGGCTACACCTTC	CASGQQLNYGYTF
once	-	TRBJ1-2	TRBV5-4	TGTGCCAGCAGCCAGGGGAAGGGTGTTGGTGGCTACACCTTC	CASSQGKGVGGYTF
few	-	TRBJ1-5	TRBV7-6	TGTGCCAGCAGCCCCTCGGGCGGTCAGCCCCAGCATTTT	CASSPSGGQPQHF
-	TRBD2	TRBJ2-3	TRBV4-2	TGTGCCAGCAGCCAAGAACTAGCGGGGGGGGATACGCAGTATTTT	CASSQELAGGDTQYF
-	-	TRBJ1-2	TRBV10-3	TGTGCCATCAGGACAGATGGCTACACCTTC	CAIRTDGYTF
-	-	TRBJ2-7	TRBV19	TGTGCCAGTAGTACTCCAGGGTCCTTGGAGCAGTACTTC	CASSTPGSLEQYF